This TCR beta chain was documented in a study of cytomegalovirus exposure and HLA in healthy donors. It was with 60 Vbeta and 13 Jbeta primers that the PCR ran. Source study methods: Unique TCR beta chains numbered roughly 83 million in a later analysis, with roughly 11 million shared. Sequencing used immunoSEQ multiplex PCR; TCRdb keeps in-frame clones, though not all of them. Clone size and V and J calls were adopted from that table, with D and trimming inferred from the DNA. The sample has approximately 150,000 clones; roughly three quarters are singletons. As concerns this clone: Its cognate antigen is unknown.

Study observations and caveats: Accurate HLA-A and HLA-B prediction from TCR beta sequences was reported for most subjects. The study put 150 to 200 TCR beta chains on its list as cytomegalovirus-associated.

The germline V and J ends were trimmed by 4 bases and 4 bases, with 17 bases remaining between them. Per germline, CDR1 SGHRS and CDR2 YFSETQ. The CDR3 length is 15 residues. The TCR comes from a female donor in good health and CMV-seronegative. This chain connects TRBV5-1 to TRBJ1-1; no clear D gene. Material: PBMCs. CDR3 region: CASSKGGAGATEAFF. The CDR3 DNA follows: TGCGCCAGCAGCAAGGGAGGCGCGGGAGCCACTGAAGCTTTCTTT.